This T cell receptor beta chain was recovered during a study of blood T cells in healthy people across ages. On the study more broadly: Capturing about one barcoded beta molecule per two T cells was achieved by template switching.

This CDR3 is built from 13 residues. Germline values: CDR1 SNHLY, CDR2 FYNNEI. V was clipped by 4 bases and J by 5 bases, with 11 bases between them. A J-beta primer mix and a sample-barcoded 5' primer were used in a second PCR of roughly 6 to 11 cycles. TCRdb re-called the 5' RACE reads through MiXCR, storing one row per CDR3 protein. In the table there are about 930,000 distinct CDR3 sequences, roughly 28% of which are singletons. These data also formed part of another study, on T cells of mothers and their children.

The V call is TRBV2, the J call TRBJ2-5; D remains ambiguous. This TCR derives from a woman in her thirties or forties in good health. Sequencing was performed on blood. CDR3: CASSGPGMETQYF. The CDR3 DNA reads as TGTGCCAGCAGTGGGCCAGGTATGGAGACCCAGTACTTC.